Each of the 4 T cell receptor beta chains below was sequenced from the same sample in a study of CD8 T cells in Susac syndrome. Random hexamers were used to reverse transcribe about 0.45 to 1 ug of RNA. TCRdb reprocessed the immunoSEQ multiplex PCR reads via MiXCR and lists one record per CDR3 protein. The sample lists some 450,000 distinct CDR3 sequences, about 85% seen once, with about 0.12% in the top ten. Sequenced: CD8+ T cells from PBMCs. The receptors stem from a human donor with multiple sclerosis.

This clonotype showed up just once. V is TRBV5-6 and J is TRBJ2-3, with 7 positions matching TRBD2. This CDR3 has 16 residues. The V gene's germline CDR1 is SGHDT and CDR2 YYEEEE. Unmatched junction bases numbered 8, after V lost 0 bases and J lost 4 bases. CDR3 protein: CASSLEVGGPADTQYF. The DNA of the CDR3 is TGTGCCAGCAGCTTGGAGGTGGGAGGGCCGGCAGATACGCAGTATTTT.

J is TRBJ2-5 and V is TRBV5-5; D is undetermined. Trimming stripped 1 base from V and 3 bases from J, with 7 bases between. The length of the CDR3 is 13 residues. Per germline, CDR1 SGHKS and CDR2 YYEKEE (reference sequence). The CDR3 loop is CASSLPAEETQYF. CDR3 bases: TGTGCCAGCAGCTTGCCAGCCGAAGAGACCCAGTACTTC.

The CDR3 spells CASSPLDEIYNEQFF. CDR3 in DNA: TGTGCCAGCAGCCCCCTCGACGAAATCTACAATGAGCAGTTCTTC. The rearrangement uses TRBV9 and TRBJ2-1; D is uncertain. Per germline, CDR1 SGDLS and CDR2 YYNGEE. Trimming left V 4 bases short and J 3 bases short, with 14 bases between. This CDR3 is 15 amino acids long.

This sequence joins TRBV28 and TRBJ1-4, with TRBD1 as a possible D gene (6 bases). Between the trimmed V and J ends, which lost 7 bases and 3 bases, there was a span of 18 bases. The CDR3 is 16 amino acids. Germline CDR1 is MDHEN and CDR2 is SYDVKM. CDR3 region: CASTGCCAGANEKLFF. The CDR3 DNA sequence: TGTGCCAGCACCGGTTGTTGTGCAGGGGCTAATGAAAAACTGTTTTTT.